A selection of T cell receptor beta chains follows, all from one sample in a study of T-cell memory formation after mild COVID-19. TCRdb redid the calling of the 5' RACE reads with MiXCR, one entry per CDR3 protein. The sample lists some 190,000 distinct CDR3 sequences; around 18% were seen once. The material sequenced was PBMCs or a T cell subset sorted from them (not recorded which). The receptor source for this set is an adult woman who had mild COVID-19 (a few samples of this study predate the infection). Cell type and time point are not known. Both conserved end residues are part of each CDR3. The D gene is left open where the match is weak. Clone size is stated in some rows and not others, as once, few, many or a class when expanded.

v_call	d_call	j_call	clone_size	cdr3_nt	cdr3_aa
TRBV5-1	TRBD2	TRBJ2-7	few	TGCGCCAGCAGCTTGGGTAGCGGGAGAATCGGGGGCACCTACGAGCAGTACTTC	CASSLGSGRIGGTYEQYF
TRBV7-2	.	TRBJ1-1	few	TGTGCCAGCAGCTTAGGGATTATGAACACTGAAGCTTTCTTT	CASSLGIMNTEAFF
TRBV12-3/TRBV12-4	.	TRBJ1-2	.	TGTGCCAGCAGTGTGGGACCGGGGAACTATGGCTACACCTTC	CASSVGPGNYGYTF
TRBV7-9	.	TRBJ1-5	.	TGTGCCAGCAGCAGTTACGAAGGGGGATATAGCAATCAGCCCCAGCATTTT	CASSSYEGGYSNQPQHF
TRBV2	.	TRBJ1-6	.	TGTGCCAGCAGCAGTTCGGGGCGCACCTATAATTCACCCCTCCACTTT	CASSSSGRTYNSPLHF
TRBV5-1	.	TRBJ1-1	few	TGCGCCAGCAGCTTGGCCGAAGGTTGGGGGACTGAAGCTTTCTTT	CASSLAEGWGTEAFF
TRBV2	TRBD1	TRBJ2-6	few	TGTGCCAGCAGCAAGACAGGGGTCCTCTTCTCTGGGGCCAACGTCCTGACTTTC	CASSKTGVLFSGANVLTF
TRBV6-6	TRBD1	TRBJ2-2	few	TGTGCCAGCAGCCGGACAGGGTGGAGGCTGTTTTTT	CASSRTGWRLFF
TRBV5-1	TRBD1	TRBJ2-4	.	TGCGCCAGCAGCGCTGCACCCGGGACAGGGGTGAAAGCCAAAAACATTCAGTACTTC	CASSAAPGTGVKAKNIQYF
TRBV20-1	TRBD2	TRBJ2-1	.	TGCAGTGCTAGAAGCGGGAGAGGCTACAATGAGCAGTTCTTC	CSARSGRGYNEQFF
TRBV7-2	TRBD2	TRBJ2-7	few	TGTGCCAGCAGCTTAGGCGGGAGTCGCAACGAGCAGTACTTC	CASSLGGSRNEQYF
TRBV5-1	TRBD1	TRBJ2-7	.	TGCGCCAGCAGCTTGGATGTGGGCGCAGGGGGCTACGAGCAGTACTTC	CASSLDVGAGGYEQYF
TRBV7-2	TRBD2	TRBJ2-7	few	TGTGCCAGCAGCTACTTAGCGGGAGGCGACTCCTACGAGCAGTACTTC	CASSYLAGGDSYEQYF
TRBV20-1	TRBD1	TRBJ1-4	.	TGCAGTGCTAGGACCCCGACAGGGGAAAAACTGTTTTTT	CSARTPTGEKLFF
TRBV7-9	TRBD2	TRBJ2-7	few	TGTGCCAGCAGCTTAGCGGGTAGCGGGGGCCCTGAGCAGTACTTC	CASSLAGSGGPEQYF
TRBV11-2	TRBD1	TRBJ1-1	once	TGTGCCAGCAGCTTAGTGGACAGGGGCGCCGTAACTGAAGCTTTCTTT	CASSLVDRGAVTEAFF
TRBV10-3	.	TRBJ2-1	.	TGTGCCATCAGGGACAGCAGCTCCTACAATGAGCAGTTCTTC	CAIRDSSSYNEQFF
TRBV24-1	TRBD1	TRBJ1-2	few	TGTGCCACCAGTGATAGGACAGGGGAAGGCTACACCTTC	CATSDRTGEGYTF
TRBV5-8	TRBD1	TRBJ1-1	few	TGTGCCAGCAGCTTGACAGGGGGCCCGGACACTGAAGCTTTCTTT	CASSLTGGPDTEAFF
TRBV20-1	.	TRBJ2-3	.	TGCAGTGGAGGAGCACGATCAGATACGCAGTATTTT	CSGGARSDTQYF
TRBV4-3	.	TRBJ1-4	few	TGCGCCAGCAGCCTCACCGGGCCCGGGGATGAAAAACTGTTTTTT	CASSLTGPGDEKLFF
TRBV4-1	.	TRBJ2-7	few	TGCGCCAGCAGCCGGGATCTGGGGGCTTACGAGCAGTACTTC	CASSRDLGAYEQYF
TRBV12-3/TRBV12-4	TRBD1	TRBJ2-3	.	TGTGCCAGCAGTTTGGAGACAGGGCCTCGCACAGATACGCAGTATTTT	CASSLETGPRTDTQYF
TRBV5-8	.	TRBJ1-2	few	TGTGCCAGCAGCTTGGCCGGGGGGCCAGCTGGCTACACCTTC	CASSLAGGPAGYTF
TRBV6-2/TRBV6-3	TRBD1	TRBJ2-7	.	TGTGCCAGCAGTTCCTATCTGGACAGGGTGGGCGAGCAGTACTTC	CASSSYLDRVGEQYF
TRBV5-1	.	TRBJ2-5	.	TGCGCCAGCAGCTTGGATACGGCAGGGTTCCAAGAGACCCAGTACTTC	CASSLDTAGFQETQYF
TRBV5-1	.	TRBJ2-7	many	TGCGCCAGCAGCGCTTTGGAAAGCTACGAGCAGTACTTC	CASSALESYEQYF
TRBV28	.	TRBJ2-3	few	TGTGCCAGCAGACGGTTCTACACAGATACGCAGTATTTT	CASRRFYTDTQYF
TRBV6-2/TRBV6-3	.	TRBJ2-2	.	TGTGCCAGCAGCTCCCGGGGGAGAATGACCGGGGAGCTGTTTTTT	CASSSRGRMTGELFF
TRBV29-1	.	TRBJ2-7	few	TGCAGCGTTGGACAGAATACCTACGAGCAGTACTTC	CSVGQNTYEQYF
TRBV7-3	TRBD2	TRBJ2-1	.	TGTGCCAGCAGCTTAAGTGGGGGGGAGAATGAGCAGTTCTTC	CASSLSGGENEQFF
TRBV12-3/TRBV12-4	.	TRBJ2-1	few	TGTGCCAGCAGACCCGACAAGATGGGTCGCGGTGAGCAGTTCTTC	CASRPDKMGRGEQFF
TRBV12-3/TRBV12-4	.	TRBJ2-7	.	TGTGCCAGCAGCGCCCGACCTATTAATGTCGACGAGCAGTACTTC	CASSARPINVDEQYF